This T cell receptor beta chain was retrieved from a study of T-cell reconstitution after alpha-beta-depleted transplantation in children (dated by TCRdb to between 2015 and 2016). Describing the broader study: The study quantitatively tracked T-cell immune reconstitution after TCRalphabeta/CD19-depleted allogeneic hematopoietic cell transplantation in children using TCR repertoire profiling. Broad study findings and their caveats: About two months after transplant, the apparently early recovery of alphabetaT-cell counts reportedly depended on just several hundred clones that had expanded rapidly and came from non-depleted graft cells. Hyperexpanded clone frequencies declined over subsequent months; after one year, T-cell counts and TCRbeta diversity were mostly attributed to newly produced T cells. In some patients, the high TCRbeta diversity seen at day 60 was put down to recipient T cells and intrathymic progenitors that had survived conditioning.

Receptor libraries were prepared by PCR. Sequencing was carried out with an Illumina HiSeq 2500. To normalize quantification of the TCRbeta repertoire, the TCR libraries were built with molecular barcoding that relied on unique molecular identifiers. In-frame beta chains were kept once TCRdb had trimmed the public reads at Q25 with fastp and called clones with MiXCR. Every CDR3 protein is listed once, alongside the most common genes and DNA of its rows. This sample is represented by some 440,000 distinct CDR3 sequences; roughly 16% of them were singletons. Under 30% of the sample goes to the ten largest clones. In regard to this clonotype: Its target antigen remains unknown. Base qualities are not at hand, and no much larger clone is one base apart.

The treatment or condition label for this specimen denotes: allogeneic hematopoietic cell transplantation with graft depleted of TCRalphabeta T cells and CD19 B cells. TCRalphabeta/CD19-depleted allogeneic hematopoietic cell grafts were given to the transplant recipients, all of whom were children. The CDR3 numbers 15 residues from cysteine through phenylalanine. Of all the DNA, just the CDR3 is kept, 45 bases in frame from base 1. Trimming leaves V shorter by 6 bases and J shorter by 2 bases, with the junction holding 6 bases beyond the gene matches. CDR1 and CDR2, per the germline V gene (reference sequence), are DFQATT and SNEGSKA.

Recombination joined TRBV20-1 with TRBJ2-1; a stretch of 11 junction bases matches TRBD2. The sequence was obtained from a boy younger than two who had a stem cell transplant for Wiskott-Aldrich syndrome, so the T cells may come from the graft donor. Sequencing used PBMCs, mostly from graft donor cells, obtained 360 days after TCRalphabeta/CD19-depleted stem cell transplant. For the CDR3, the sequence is CSAGKTSGAYNEQFF. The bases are TGCAGTGCCGGCAAGACTAGCGGGGCCTACAATGAGCAGTTCTTC.